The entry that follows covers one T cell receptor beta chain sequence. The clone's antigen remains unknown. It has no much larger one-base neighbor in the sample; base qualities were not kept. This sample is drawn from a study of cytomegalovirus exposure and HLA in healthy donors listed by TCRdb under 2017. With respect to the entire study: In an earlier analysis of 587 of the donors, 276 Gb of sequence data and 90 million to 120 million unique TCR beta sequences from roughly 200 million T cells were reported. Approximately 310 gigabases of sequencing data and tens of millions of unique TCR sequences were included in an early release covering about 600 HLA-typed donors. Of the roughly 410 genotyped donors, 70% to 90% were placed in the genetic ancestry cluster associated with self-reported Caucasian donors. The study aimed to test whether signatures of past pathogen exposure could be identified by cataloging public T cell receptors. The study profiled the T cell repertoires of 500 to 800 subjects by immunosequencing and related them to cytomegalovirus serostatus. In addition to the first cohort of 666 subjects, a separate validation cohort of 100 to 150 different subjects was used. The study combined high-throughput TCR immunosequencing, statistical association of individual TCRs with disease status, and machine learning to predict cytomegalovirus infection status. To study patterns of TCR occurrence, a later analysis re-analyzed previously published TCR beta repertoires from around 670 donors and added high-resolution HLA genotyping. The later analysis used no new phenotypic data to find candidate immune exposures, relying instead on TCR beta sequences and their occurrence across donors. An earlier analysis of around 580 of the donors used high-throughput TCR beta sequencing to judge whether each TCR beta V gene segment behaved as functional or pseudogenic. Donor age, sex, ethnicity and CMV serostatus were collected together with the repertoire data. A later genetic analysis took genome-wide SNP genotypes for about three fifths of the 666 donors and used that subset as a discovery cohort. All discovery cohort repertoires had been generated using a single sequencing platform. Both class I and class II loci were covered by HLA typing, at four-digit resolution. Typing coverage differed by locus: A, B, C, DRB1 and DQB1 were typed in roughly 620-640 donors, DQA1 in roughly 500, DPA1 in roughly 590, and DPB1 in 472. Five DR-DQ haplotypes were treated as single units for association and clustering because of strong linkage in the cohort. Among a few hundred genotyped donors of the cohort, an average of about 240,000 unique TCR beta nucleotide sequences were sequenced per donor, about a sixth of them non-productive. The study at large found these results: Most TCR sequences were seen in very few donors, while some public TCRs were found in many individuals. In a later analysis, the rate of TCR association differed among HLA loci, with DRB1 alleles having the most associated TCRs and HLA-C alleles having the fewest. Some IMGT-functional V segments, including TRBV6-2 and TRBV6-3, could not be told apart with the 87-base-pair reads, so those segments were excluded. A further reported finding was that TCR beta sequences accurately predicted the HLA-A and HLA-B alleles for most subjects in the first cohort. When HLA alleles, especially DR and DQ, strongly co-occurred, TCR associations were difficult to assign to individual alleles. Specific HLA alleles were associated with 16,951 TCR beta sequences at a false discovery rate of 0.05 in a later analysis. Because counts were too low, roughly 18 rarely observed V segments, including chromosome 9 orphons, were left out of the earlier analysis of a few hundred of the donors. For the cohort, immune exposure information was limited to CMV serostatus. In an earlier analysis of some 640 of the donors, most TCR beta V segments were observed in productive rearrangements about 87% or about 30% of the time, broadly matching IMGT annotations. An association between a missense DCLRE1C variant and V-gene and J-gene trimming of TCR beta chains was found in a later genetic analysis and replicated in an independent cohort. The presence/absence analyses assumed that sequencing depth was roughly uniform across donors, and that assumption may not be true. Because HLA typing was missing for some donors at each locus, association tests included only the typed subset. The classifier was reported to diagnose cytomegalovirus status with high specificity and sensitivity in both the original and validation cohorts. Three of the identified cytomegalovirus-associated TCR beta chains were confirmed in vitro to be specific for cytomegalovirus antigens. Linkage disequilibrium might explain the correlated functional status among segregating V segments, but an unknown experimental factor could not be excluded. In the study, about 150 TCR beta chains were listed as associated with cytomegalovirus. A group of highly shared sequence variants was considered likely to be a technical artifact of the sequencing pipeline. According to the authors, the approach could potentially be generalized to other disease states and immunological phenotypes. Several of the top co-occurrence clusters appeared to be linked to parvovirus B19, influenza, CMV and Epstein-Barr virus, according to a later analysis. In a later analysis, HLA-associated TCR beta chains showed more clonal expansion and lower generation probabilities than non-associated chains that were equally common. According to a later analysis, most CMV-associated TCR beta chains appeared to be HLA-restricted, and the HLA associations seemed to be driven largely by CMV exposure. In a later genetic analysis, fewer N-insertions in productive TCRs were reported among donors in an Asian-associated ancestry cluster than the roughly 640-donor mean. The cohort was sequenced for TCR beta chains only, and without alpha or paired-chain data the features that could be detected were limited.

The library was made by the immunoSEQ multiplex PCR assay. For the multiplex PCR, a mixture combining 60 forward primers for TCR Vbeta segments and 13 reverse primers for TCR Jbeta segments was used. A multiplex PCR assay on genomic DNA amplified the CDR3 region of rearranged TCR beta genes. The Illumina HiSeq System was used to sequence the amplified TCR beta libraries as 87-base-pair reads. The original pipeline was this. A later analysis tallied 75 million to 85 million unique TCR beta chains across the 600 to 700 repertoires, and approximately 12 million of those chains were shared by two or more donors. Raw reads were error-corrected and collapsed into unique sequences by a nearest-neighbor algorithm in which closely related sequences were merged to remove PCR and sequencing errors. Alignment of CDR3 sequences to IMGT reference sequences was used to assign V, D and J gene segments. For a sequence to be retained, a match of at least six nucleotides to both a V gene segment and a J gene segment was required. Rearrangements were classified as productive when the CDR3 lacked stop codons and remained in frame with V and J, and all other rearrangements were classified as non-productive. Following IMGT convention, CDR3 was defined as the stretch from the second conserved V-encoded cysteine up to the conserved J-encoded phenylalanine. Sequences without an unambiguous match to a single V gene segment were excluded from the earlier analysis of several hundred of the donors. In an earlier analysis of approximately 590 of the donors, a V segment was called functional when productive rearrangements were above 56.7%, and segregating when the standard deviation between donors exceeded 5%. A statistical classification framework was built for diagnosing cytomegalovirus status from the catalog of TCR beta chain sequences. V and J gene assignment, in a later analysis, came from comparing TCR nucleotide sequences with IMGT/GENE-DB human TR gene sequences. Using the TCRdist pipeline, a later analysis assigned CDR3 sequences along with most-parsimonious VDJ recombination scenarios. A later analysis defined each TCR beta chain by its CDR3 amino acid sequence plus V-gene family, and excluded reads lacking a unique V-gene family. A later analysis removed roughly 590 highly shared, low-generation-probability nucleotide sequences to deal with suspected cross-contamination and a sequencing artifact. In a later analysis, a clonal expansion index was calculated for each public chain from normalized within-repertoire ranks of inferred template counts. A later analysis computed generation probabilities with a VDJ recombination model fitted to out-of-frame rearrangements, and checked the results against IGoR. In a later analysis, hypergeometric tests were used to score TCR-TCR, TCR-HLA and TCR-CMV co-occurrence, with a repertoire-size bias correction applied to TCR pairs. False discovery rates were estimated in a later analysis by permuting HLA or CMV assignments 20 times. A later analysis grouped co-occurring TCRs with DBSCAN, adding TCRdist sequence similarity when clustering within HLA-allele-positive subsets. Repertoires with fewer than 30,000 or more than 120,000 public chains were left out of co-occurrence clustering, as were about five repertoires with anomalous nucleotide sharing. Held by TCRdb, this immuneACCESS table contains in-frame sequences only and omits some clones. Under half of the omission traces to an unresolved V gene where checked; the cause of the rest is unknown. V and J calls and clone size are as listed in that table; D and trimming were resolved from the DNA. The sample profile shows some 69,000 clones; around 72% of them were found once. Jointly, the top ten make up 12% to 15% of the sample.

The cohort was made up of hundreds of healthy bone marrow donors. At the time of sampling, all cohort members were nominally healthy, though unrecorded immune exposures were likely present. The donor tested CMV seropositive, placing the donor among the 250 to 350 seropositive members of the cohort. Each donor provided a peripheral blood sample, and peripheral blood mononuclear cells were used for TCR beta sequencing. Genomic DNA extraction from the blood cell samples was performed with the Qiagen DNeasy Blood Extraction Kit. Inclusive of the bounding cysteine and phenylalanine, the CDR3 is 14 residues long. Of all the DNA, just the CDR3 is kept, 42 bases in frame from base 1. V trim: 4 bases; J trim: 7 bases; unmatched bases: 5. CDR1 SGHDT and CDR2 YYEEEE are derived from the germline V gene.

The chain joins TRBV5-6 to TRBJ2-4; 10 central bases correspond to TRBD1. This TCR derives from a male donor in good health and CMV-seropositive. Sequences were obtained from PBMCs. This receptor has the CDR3 CASSLRTGGNIQYF. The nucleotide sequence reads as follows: TGTGCCAGCAGCCTCCGGACAGGGGGGAACATTCAGTACTTC.